Given below is one T cell receptor beta chain in context. One junction end does not reproduce the germline sequence, and a read error may be involved. This sample stems from a study of blood T cell repertoires in COVID-19. The overall study: Acute and convalescent COVID-19 specimens originated in the United States, Italy and Spain. From T cells, B-cell-depleted T cells, or PBMCs came the material, which was cDNA or gDNA.

This CDR3 has 13 residues. Germline V CDR1 and CDR2: MNHEY, SVGAGI. Methods used by the authors: How many nucleated cells were present was estimated from reference gene primer amplification. The repertoire was sequenced with immunoSEQ multiplex PCR; TCRdb's copy has only in-frame clones and lacks some. The DNA was the basis for D and trimming; V, J and clone size are from that table. The sample consists of about 190,000 clones, approximately 92% of them appearing once. This sequence originates from a man aged 50-60 years with acute or convalescent COVID-19. The rearrangement joins TRBV6-5 to TRBJ1-1; no clear D. Sequencing was done on a sample of peripheral blood. The CDR3 sequence is CASRYGEGTEAFF. CDR3 nucleotide sequence: TGTGCCAGCCGTTACGGGGAGGGAACTGAAGCTTTCTTT.